This T cell receptor beta chain was identified during a study of identical twins. CDR3 length: 15 residues. Germline loops: CDR1 SNHLY, CDR2 FYNNEI. The V end lost 6 bases, the J end lost 6 bases, and 20 bases lay between the germline ends. Each CDR3 protein is one row after TCRdb ran MiXCR on the 5' RACE reads. The sample yields approximately 210,000 distinct CDR3 sequences, about 16% seen once. These same data were also listed under a study on T cells expressing NK-cell markers.

The sequencing sample was made of CD8+ T cells sorted from blood. The origin of this receptor is a woman younger than 30 in good health. This chain joins TRBV2 and TRBJ1-2; a weak D match, TRBD1 (5 bases). CDR3 DNA sequence: TGTGCCAGCAGGGGCGAAGGGGCCGCGGGGAATGGCTACACCTTC. Translated, it gives CASRGEGAAGNGYTF.